The rows below give T cell receptor beta chains drawn from one sample of a study of T cells in Graves' hyperthyroidism and ophthalmopathy. A single record per CDR3 protein comes from TCRdb applying MiXCR to the multiplex PCR reads. Of over 550,000 distinct CDR3 sequences in the sample, approximately 15% are singletons; the top ten hold around a sixth. The sample taken for sequencing was blood. The receptors shown here come from a woman in her late teens or twenties with Graves' hyperthyroidism. The CDR3 runs from the conserved cysteine through the conserved F or W. D genes are given only for firm matches. Expanded clones get a size class; other rows say once, few or many, or leave the size out.

J	D	V	size	DNA	CDR3
TRBJ2-1	.	TRBV7-2	.	TGTGCCAGCAGCTTAGCGTCTGCCTCCTACAATGAGCAGTTCTTC	CASSLASASYNEQFF
TRBJ1-2	.	TRBV12-3/TRBV12-4	many	TGTGCCAGCAGTTTCACAGGAGGGGTCGGCTACACCTTC	CASSFTGGVGYTF
TRBJ1-1	.	TRBV10-3	.	TGTGCCATCAGTCTACAGGGTCTGAACACTGAAGCTTTCTTT	CAISLQGLNTEAFF
TRBJ2-1	TRBD2	TRBV20-1	many	TGCAGGGGGGGACTAGCGAACAATGAGCAGTTCTTC	CRGGLANNEQFF
TRBJ2-7	TRBD1	TRBV27	many	TGTGCCAGCAGCCGACAGGGGTGGGGGATGGAGCAGTACTTC	CASSRQGWGMEQYF
TRBJ1-5	TRBD1	TRBV28	.	TGTGCCAGCGGACAGGGAAAGAGCTTGGGTAATCAGCCCCAGCATTTT	CASGQGKSLGNQPQHF
TRBJ2-1	TRBD1	TRBV6-5	.	TGTGCCAGCAGTTACTTCTTGGTCTGGGACAGGGTTTTCGATGAGCAGTTCTTC	CASSYFLVWDRVFDEQFF
TRBJ2-1	TRBD2	TRBV20-1	many	TGCAGTGCCACTACTAGCGGGGGCTACAATGAGCAGTTCTTC	CSATTSGGYNEQFF
TRBJ2-3	.	TRBV19	.	TGTGCCAGTACCCAGAGGGGGGGCCGCAATACAGATACGCAGTATTTT	CASTQRGGRNTDTQYF
TRBJ2-1	TRBD2	TRBV20-1	many	TGCAGTGCTACCGGGACTACCTACAATGAGCAGTTCTTC	CSATGTTYNEQFF
TRBJ2-7	TRBD1	TRBV5-1	many	TGCGCCAGCAGCATCCAACAGGGGTTTTACTACGAGCAGTACTTC	CASSIQQGFYYEQYF
TRBJ2-3	TRBD2	TRBV9	.	TGTGTCAGCAGCGTAAGTGGGAGGGCGGGGAGCCCCACAGATACGCAGTATTTT	CVSSVSGRAGSPTDTQYF
TRBJ2-7	.	TRBV5-1	few	TGCGCCAGCAGCTCAACAGGGGTGCGGGACTACGAGCAGTACTTC	CASSSTGVRDYEQYF
TRBJ2-2	TRBD1	TRBV19	few	TGTGCCAGTACCCAACCAGGGACAGGGTGGTACGGGGAGCTGTTTTTT	CASTQPGTGWYGELFF
TRBJ1-4	.	TRBV2	many	TGTGCCAGCCTGGATCCGGTGAGAAAACTGTTTTTT	CASLDPVRKLFF
TRBJ2-2	TRBD2	TRBV19	.	TGTGCCAGCCGGGGACTAGGCGACGGGGAGCTGTTTTTT	CASRGLGDGELFF
TRBJ1-4	.	TRBV5-1	many	TGCGCCAGCAGCTTGGTCGGGGGCTCCGGGGAAAAACTGTTTTTT	CASSLVGGSGEKLFF
TRBJ1-3	.	TRBV4-2	.	TGTGCCAGCAGCCTCGGGACAACCGGAAACACCATATATTTT	CASSLGTTGNTIYF
TRBJ2-1	TRBD2	TRBV28	many	TGTGCCAGCAGATTCGGACTAGCGGGACTAGGCTCCTACAATGAGCAGTTCTTC	CASRFGLAGLGSYNEQFF
TRBJ2-5	TRBD1	TRBV12-3/TRBV12-4	many	TGTGCCAGCAGCTTGACAGGGGAGATTGGGACCCAGTACTTC	CASSLTGEIGTQYF
TRBJ2-7	TRBD1	TRBV12-3/TRBV12-4	many	TGTGCCAGCAGTGGGGACAGGATATCCTACGAGCAGTACTTC	CASSGDRISYEQYF
TRBJ1-1	.	TRBV29-1	.	TGCAGCGTGTCGACAGCGAACACTGAAGCTTTCTTT	CSVSTANTEAFF
TRBJ2-3	.	TRBV4-1	once	TGCGCCAGCAGCCAAGTACTTTCCACAGATACGCAGTATTTT	CASSQVLSTDTQYF
TRBJ1-2	.	TRBV2	many	TGTGCCAGCAGTGATCGGCAGATCTACTATGGCTACACCTTC	CASSDRQIYYGYTF
TRBJ2-7	TRBD2	TRBV28	many	TGTGCCAGCAGTTTCCCAGGGACTAACGAGCAGTACTTC	CASSFPGTNEQYF
TRBJ2-7	.	TRBV20-1	many	TGCAGTGCTCAACCGGGACACCACGAGCAGTACTTC	CSAQPGHHEQYF
TRBJ2-3	.	TRBV7-9	many	TGTGCCAGCAGCTTTGGGACAATCGGGCCCACAGATACGCAGTATTTT	CASSFGTIGPTDTQYF
TRBJ2-7	.	TRBV20-1	.	TGCAGTGCCCCCGCGGCAGGGGCCTACGAGCAGTACTTC	CSAPAAGAYEQYF
TRBJ1-2	.	TRBV20-1	many	TGCAGTGCTAGAGATGTGTTAAGTCAATTAGGCTACACCTTC	CSARDVLSQLGYTF
TRBJ2-5	TRBD2	TRBV29-1	many	TGCAGCGCCAGGACTAGCGGGAGAGAGACCCAGTACTTC	CSARTSGRETQYF
TRBJ2-7	TRBD1	TRBV7-2	few	TGTGCCAGCAGCTTAGAGACAGGGGGGGCGTACGAGCAGTACTTC	CASSLETGGAYEQYF
TRBJ2-3	.	TRBV28	many	TGTGCCAGCAGTTTATCTCGCGTACAGGCAGATACGCAGTATTTT	CASSLSRVQADTQYF
TRBJ2-3	.	TRBV28	.	TGTGCCAGCAGTTCCGGGGAATTTAGCACAGATACGCAGTATTTT	CASSSGEFSTDTQYF
TRBJ1-1	.	TRBV4-3	many	TGCGCCAGCAGCCAAGAATGGGGTGAGACTGAAGCTTTCTTT	CASSQEWGETEAFF
TRBJ2-7	.	TRBV20-1	few	TGCAGTGCTAGCGTTGGAACCTACGAGCAGTACTTC	CSASVGTYEQYF
TRBJ2-7	.	TRBV18	many	TGTGCCAGCTCATCTCAGGGACAAGGTATGGCCGAGCAGTACTTC	CASSSQGQGMAEQYF
TRBJ2-7	.	TRBV11-2	many	TGTGCCAGCAGCTTGGCCGTGACCTACGAGCAGTACTTC	CASSLAVTYEQYF
TRBJ2-7	TRBD1	TRBV7-8	.	TGTGCCAGCAGCCTTCAGACAGGGAGTTGGTACGAGCAGTACTTC	CASSLQTGSWYEQYF
TRBJ2-4	TRBD2	TRBV6-6	few	TGTGCCAGCAGTTACTCTCTAGCGGGAGTAACTGACATTCAGTACTTC	CASSYSLAGVTDIQYF
TRBJ2-4	.	TRBV6-1	.	TGTGCCAGCAGCCCGGACGGTCTAGCCAAAAACATTCAGTACTTC	CASSPDGLAKNIQYF
TRBJ2-7	.	TRBV29-1	many	TGCAGCGTTGAAGATCATAGGGGGGGCGCTTCCTACGAGCAGTACTTC	CSVEDHRGGASYEQYF
TRBJ1-2	TRBD1	TRBV6-1	many	TGTGCCAGCAGTGAAGTGGGGACAGGGCACCGCGGCTACACCTTC	CASSEVGTGHRGYTF
TRBJ2-2	.	TRBV6-1	.	TGTGCCAGCAGGGATGACTTGGGACTTGACACCGGGGAGCTGTTTTTT	CASRDDLGLDTGELFF
TRBJ2-7	TRBD2	TRBV4-3	few	TGCGCCAGCAGCCAAGCCAGCGGGGGGGCAGGGGAGCAGTACTTC	CASSQASGGAGEQYF
TRBJ1-1	.	TRBV5-4	many	TGTGCCAGCAGCCCCGGGCCCTTGACAGGACCGAACACTGAAGCTTTCTTT	CASSPGPLTGPNTEAFF
TRBJ1-5	.	TRBV3-1	many	TGTGCCAGCAGCCCCGCGGGAGGGAATCAGCCCCAGCATTTT	CASSPAGGNQPQHF
TRBJ2-7	.	TRBV5-8	.	TGTGCCAGCAGCTTTAAAATAGCGGACTACGAGCAGTACTTC	CASSFKIADYEQYF